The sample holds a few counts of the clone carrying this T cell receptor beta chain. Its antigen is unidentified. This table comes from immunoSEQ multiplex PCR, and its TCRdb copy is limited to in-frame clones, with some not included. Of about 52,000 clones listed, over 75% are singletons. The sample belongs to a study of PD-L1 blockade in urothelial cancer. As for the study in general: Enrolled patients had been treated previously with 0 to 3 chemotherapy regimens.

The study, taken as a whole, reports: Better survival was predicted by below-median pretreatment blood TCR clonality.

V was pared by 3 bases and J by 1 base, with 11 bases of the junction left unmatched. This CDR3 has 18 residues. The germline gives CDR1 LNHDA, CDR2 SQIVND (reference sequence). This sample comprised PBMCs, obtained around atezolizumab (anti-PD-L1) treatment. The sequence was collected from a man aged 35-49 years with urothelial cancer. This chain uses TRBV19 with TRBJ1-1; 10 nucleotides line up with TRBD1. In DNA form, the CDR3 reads TGTGCCAGTAGTATCCTTTCCCCTCGACAGGGGGCGAACACTGAAGCTTTCTTT. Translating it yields CASSILSPRQGANTEAFF.